One and the same sample provided the 8 T cell receptor beta chains below, sequenced in a study of shared clonotypes between healthy human individuals. Clones were sequenced by immunoSEQ multiplex PCR, and TCRdb holds only the in-frame ones, with some missing. This table has millions of clones, just under 95% appearing once. In the naive CD8 group, cells lacked CD45RO and were positively selected for CCR7, so terminally differentiated effector memory CD45RA+ cells were left out. Sequenced sample: naive CD8+ T cells sorted from blood. These receptors all come from a man between 18 and 29 years old in good health.

This clone was seen only once. The V call is TRBV19, the J call TRBJ2-1, with 9 bases fitting TRBD2. V shed 4 bases and J 4 bases; nucleotides not matched to a gene: 5. The CDR3 runs 15 residues. The germline CDR1 and CDR2 sequences are LNHDA and SQIVND (reference sequence). CDR3: CASSTSGGMYNEQFF. In nucleotides, the CDR3 is TGTGCCAGTAGTACGAGCGGGGGGATGTACAATGAGCAGTTCTTC.

This clone appeared once. Distinct nucleotide sequences in the sample also encode this CDR3. The chain couples TRBV27 to TRBJ2-7, with D tentatively TRBD1 (5 bases). This CDR3 has 12 residues. V was trimmed by 4 bases and J by 2 bases, leaving 6 bases between them. The V gene's germline CDR1 is MNHEY and CDR2 SMNVEV (reference sequence). DNA of the CDR3: TGTGCCAGCAGTTCGACAGCCTACGAGCAGTACTTC. This sequence encodes CASSSTAYEQYF.

The chain combines TRBV27 with TRBJ2-7; 9 nucleotides align to TRBD1. Germline CDR1 reads MNHEY; CDR2 reads SMNVEV (reference sequence). The V and J ends lost 3 bases and 6 bases, in that order; junction bases with no gene match: 6. CDR3 length: 14 residues. CDR3 coding DNA: TGTGCCAGCAGTTTCGGGACAGGGATTCGCGAGCAGTACTTC. Residues: CASSFGTGIREQYF.

V gene TRBV7-9 combines with J gene TRBJ1-4, with 9 bases lining up with TRBD1. With V trimmed by 8 bases and J by 4 bases, 11 bases remained unmatched. The CDR3 has 16 residues. Germline CDR1 and CDR2: SEHNR and FQNEAQ (reference sequence). The CDR3 DNA is TGTGCCAGCTCCCCGGGACAGGGCACTATTAATGAAAAACTGTTTTTT. It encodes CASSPGQGTINEKLFF.

The CDR3 bases are TGTGCCAGCAGTAATGCGGGGGCTGAAGCTTTCTTT. Its translation: CASSNAGAEAFF. The chain is built from TRBV28 and TRBJ1-1; possible D gene TRBD1, 5 bases. Germline CDR1 is MDHEN and CDR2 is SYDVKM. The V and J ends lost 5 bases and 6 bases respectively, with 10 bases between them. The CDR3 covers 12 residues.

This clone was counted a few times. The chain uses TRBV2 and TRBJ2-7; D gene uncertain. Germline V gene data show CDR1 as SNHLY and CDR2 as FYNNEI. The V gene lost 1 base and the J gene lost 0 bases, with 7 bases spanning the gap. This CDR3 has 14 residues. DNA of the CDR3: TGTGCCAGCAGTGAAGGGGGATACTCCTACGAGCAGTACTTC. The encoded protein is CASSEGGYSYEQYF.

The rearrangement joins TRBV10-3 to TRBJ2-7; 10 nucleotides match TRBD2. V was pared by 3 bases and J by 3 bases, with 8 bases of the junction left unmatched. CDR1 is ENHRY, CDR2 SYGVKD, per germline. The CDR3 is 16 residues long. The CDR3 DNA follows: TGTGCCATCAGTGAACTAGCGGGGCAGCTAGACTACGAGCAGTACTTC. This sequence encodes CAISELAGQLDYEQYF.

Comments on this clone: The same CDR3 is also encoded by other DNA sequences in this sample. This chain joins TRBV19 and TRBJ1-1; D remains ambiguous. Per germline, CDR1 LNHDA and CDR2 SQIVND (reference sequence). V lost 5 bases to trimming and J lost 0 bases, with 7 bases between them. The CDR3 runs 13 residues. The CDR3 DNA is TGTGCCAGTAGTCCGGGTGTGAACACTGAAGCTTTCTTT. This translates into CASSPGVNTEAFF. The entire variable domain, with the rest obtained from reference TRBV19 and TRBJ1-1, is as follows: DGGITQSPKYLFRKEGQNVTLSCEQNLNHDAMYWYRQDPGQGLRLIYYSQIVNDFQKGDIAEGYSVSREKKESFPLTVTSAQKNPTAFYLCASSPGVNTEAFFGQGTRLTVV.